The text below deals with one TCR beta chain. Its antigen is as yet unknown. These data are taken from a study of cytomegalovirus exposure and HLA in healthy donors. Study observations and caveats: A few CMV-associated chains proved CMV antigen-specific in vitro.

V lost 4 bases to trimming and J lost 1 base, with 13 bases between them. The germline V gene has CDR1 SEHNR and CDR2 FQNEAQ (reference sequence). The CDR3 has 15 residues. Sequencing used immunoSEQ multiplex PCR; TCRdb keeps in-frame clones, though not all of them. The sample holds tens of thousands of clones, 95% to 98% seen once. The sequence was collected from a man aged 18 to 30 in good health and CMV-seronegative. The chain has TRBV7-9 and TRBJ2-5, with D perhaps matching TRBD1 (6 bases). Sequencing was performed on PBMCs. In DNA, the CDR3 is TGTGCCAGCAGCTCGAGGGGGACACTCCAAGAGACCCAGTACTTC. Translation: CASSSRGTLQETQYF.